This TCR beta chain emerged from a study of T cell clones after liver transplantation. CDR1 and CDR2 from the germline V gene are SGDLS and YYNGEE. V shed 0 bases, J shed 4 bases, and the junction held 6 bases outside the gene matches. The length of the CDR3 is 17 residues. TCRdb's copy holds only in-frame clones and misses some; the assay was immunoSEQ multiplex PCR. The repertoire includes about 21,000 clones, roughly 92% of them detected once, and just under 25% sits in the top ten. The source material was CD8+ T cells from blood, sampled 25 months after liver transplant. The clonotype originates from a human patient who received a liver transplant. Some T cells may possibly be graft donor cells. This chain connects TRBV9 to TRBJ2-1; 11 nucleotides align to TRBD2. For the CDR3, the DNA is TGTGCCAGCAGCGTAGACACTAGCGGGAGTCTTTACAATGAGCAGTTCTTC. Amino acids: CASSVDTSGSLYNEQFF.